This T cell receptor (beta chain) was found in a study of blood T cell repertoires in COVID-19. About the study: Sources were T cells, B-cell-depleted T cells, or PBMCs; the material itself was cDNA or gDNA.

This clone was picked up one time. Trimming removed 6 bases at V and 0 bases at J, with 6 bases between. CDR3 length: 13 amino acids. Germline V gene lookup returns CDR1 MDHEN and CDR2 SYDVKM. The data were produced by immunoSEQ multiplex PCR, yet TCRdb's version contains in-frame clones alone and is incomplete. Among about 150,000 clones listed, approximately 86% were seen once. The genes are TRBV28 and TRBJ1-3; D ambiguous. The sequenced sample was peripheral blood. This receptor was obtained from a man aged 60 to 69 with COVID-19, enrolled during active disease. The CDR3 DNA sequence: TGTGCCAGCAGGAGGAGCTCTGGAAACACCATATATTTT. Translated: CASRRSSGNTIYF.